This TCR beta chain was sequenced in a study of technical replicates of blood from several donors. TCRdb keeps only in-frame clones here, not all; method: immunoSEQ multiplex PCR. The table shows tens of thousands of clones, with 98% occurring only once. The germline V gene encodes CDR1 SGHTS and CDR2 YDEGEE. J was trimmed by 3 bases and V by 0 bases; bases with no gene match: 13. The CDR3 is 18 residues long. The origin of this receptor is a human donor in good health. The sample taken for sequencing was T cells isolated from PBMCs. The V call is TRBV5-8, the J call TRBJ2-5; TRBD1 matches at 8 bases. The CDR3 spells CASSLGLGQGLPEETQYF. CDR3 sequence (DNA): TGTGCCAGCAGCTTGGGATTAGGACAGGGCCTACCCGAAGAGACCCAGTACTTC.